A single sample gave rise to the 9 T cell receptor beta chains below, sequenced in a study of beta chain features in type 1 diabetes. Sequenced material consisted of expressed TCRB transcripts (all of the isolated RNA was reverse transcribed). The table came from immunoSEQ multiplex PCR; TCRdb's copy has only in-frame clones and leaves some out. The sample includes 450,000 to 600,000 clones, 30% of them seen just once. Sequencing used naive CD4+ T cells from blood. The receptor set was obtained from a young man in good health.

This chain joins TRBV6-5 and TRBJ2-1; 11 nucleotides align to TRBD2. The V gene end was trimmed by 6 bases and the J gene end by 11 bases; junction bases not matched to a gene: 3. From germline, CDR1 is MNHEY and CDR2 SVGAGI. This CDR3 is 12 amino acids long. CDR3: CASSATSGKQFF. The CDR3 DNA reads TGTGCCAGCAGCGCGACTAGCGGGAAGCAGTTCTTC.

The sample holds a few counts of this clone. The genes are TRBV30 and TRBJ1-4; 7 nucleotides line up with TRBD1. The V and J ends lost 4 bases and 8 bases, in that order; junction bases with no gene match: 7. The CDR3 loop spans 13 amino acids. CDR1 and CDR2 (germline): GTSNPN, SVGIG (reference sequence). Here the CDR3 reads CAWTLTGMEKLFF. The DNA of the CDR3 is TGTGCCTGGACCCTGACAGGGATGGAAAAACTGTTTTTT.

The chain uses TRBV11-2 and TRBJ2-3; D gene uncertain. The CDR3 has 16 amino acids. The germline V and J ends were trimmed by 0 bases and 2 bases, with 12 bases remaining between them. Germline V lookup: CDR1 SGHAT, CDR2 FQNNGV. CDR3 bases: TGTGCCAGCAGCTTAGATCAGGTCTCCTACACAGATACGCAGTATTTT. Protein sequence: CASSLDQVSYTDTQYF. The full variable domain, rest sourced from reference TRBV11-2 and TRBJ2-3, is EAGVAQSPRYKIIEKRQSVAFWCNPISGHATLYWYQQILGQGPKLLIQFQNNGVVDDSQLPKDRFSAERLKGVDSTLKIQPAKLEDSAVYLCASSLDQVSYTDTQYFGPGTRLTVL.

The chain uses TRBV25-1 and TRBJ2-3; 7 positions agree with TRBD2. Germline values: CDR1 MGHDK, CDR2 SYGVNS. The length of the CDR3 is 18 residues. Losses at the gene ends were 3 bases for V and 3 bases for J; bases not matched to a gene: 15. CDR3 loop: CASSDQILREGQTDTQYF. Written as DNA, the CDR3 is TGTGCCAGCAGTGACCAAATCTTGAGGGAGGGCCAGACAGATACGCAGTATTTT.

The sample holds a few counts of this clone. The chain recombines TRBV7-2 with TRBJ2-7; D may be TRBD1 (6 bases). The CDR3 extends over 12 amino acids. V was clipped by 5 bases and J by 7 bases, with 12 bases between them. Germline CDR1 SGHTA, CDR2 FQGNSA. The CDR3 nucleotides are TGTGCCAGCAGCACAGGGTTGGGGGAGCAGTACTTC. It specifies CASSTGLGEQYF.

There are a few counts of this clone. This chain joins TRBV6-1 and TRBJ1-2, with D tentatively TRBD1 (6 bases). The V and J ends lost 6 bases and 6 bases respectively, with 14 bases between them. Germline CDR1 is MNHNS and CDR2 is SASEGT. The CDR3 contains 13 residues. The CDR3 coding sequence is TGTGCCAGCAGGATGGGGACACTCGATGGCTACACCTTC. It yields the protein CASRMGTLDGYTF.

V and J are TRBV9 and TRBJ2-7; unclear D gene. This CDR3 comprises 14 residues. Trimming cost V 2 bases and J 2 bases, with 11 bases left between them. Germline V CDR1 and CDR2: SGDLS, YYNGEE. CDR3 region: CASSVGPAAYEQYF. As DNA, the CDR3 is TGTGCCAGCAGCGTCGGACCTGCGGCCTACGAGCAGTACTTC. Drawing the rest from reference TRBV9 and TRBJ2-7, the complete variable domain is DSGVTQTPKHLITATGQRVTLRCSPRSGDLSVYWYQQSLDQGLQFLIQYYNGEERAKGNILERFSAQQFPDLHSELNLSSLELGDSALYFCASSVGPAAYEQYFGPGTRLTVT.

This rearrangement joins TRBV18 to TRBJ2-7, with TRBD1 matching over 9 bases. Germline CDR1 is KGHSH and CDR2 is LQKENI. V shed 9 bases and J 2 bases; nucleotides not matched to a gene: 5. CDR3 length: 13 amino acids. CDR3 protein: CASLGQGTYEQYF. For the CDR3, the DNA is TGTGCCAGTCTTGGACAGGGGACCTACGAGCAGTACTTC.

This clone was counted between two and nine times. The V and J genes are TRBV29-1 and TRBJ2-6; D not certain. V was shortened by 3 bases and J by 2 bases, with 5 bases between the two germline ends. The germline CDR1 and CDR2 sequences are SQVTM and ANQGSEA. The CDR3 consists of 13 residues. The CDR3, as DNA: TGCAGCGTTGATGTGGCTGGGGCCAACGTCCTGACTTTC. Translation gives CSVDVAGANVLTF.